The source of this T cell receptor (beta chain) is a study of blood T cells in healthy people across ages. Combining a sample-barcoded 5' primer with a J-beta primer mix, a second PCR ran for about 7 to 12 cycles. Each TCR beta cDNA got a 12-nucleotide random molecular identifier. A single record per CDR3 protein comes from TCRdb applying MiXCR to the 5' RACE reads. The sample has over 950,000 distinct CDR3 sequences, approximately 38% seen once. Ranging in age from roughly 6 to 95, the donors were healthy Caucasian individuals from Russia. Source material: blood. The TCR comes from a young man in good health.

The CDR3: CASSPPRKGNIYEQYF. The DNA for the CDR3 is TGTGCCAGCAGCCCCCCCCGGAAGGGAAACATCTACGAGCAGTACTTC. The chain couples TRBV7-9 to TRBJ2-7; D gene unclear. V lost 5 bases, J lost 3 bases, and 20 bases lay in between. CDR3 length: 16 residues. Germline V gives CDR1 SEHNR, CDR2 FQNEAQ (reference sequence).